This is a list of T cell receptor beta chains from one sample in a study of blood T cell repertoires in COVID-19. TCRdb keeps only in-frame clones here, not all; method: immunoSEQ multiplex PCR. This sample has 200,000 to 250,000 clones, with roughly 85% found just once. Sequencing was carried out using peripheral blood. The origin of the receptors is a man aged 50-60 years with COVID-19, enrolled during active disease. Each CDR3 is given without its conserved first and last residue. The order of the fields is D gene, V gene, CDR3 protein. D genes are given only for firm matches.

>TRBD1|TRBV19
ASSMGTGQETQY
>TRBD2|TRBV5-1
ASSLEASGGPGANEQF
>TRBD1|TRBV11-3
ASSRPTGQGNQPQH
>TRBD2|TRBV2
ASEAGTSRKNIQY
>TRBD2|TRBV5-1
ASSFMTSGSYNEQF
>-|TRBV6-5
ASSYSSYSGNTIY
>TRBD2|TRBV4-1
ASPIRGLDFRTQY
>-|TRBV30
ARKTGNYGYT
>-|TRBV14
ASSQFDRQYMNTEAF
>-|TRBV27
ASSLSAPIYNEQF
>-|TRBV18
ASSPEAGAFTDTQY
>TRBD1|TRBV30
AWSFGTGGLYEQY
>TRBD1|TRBV28
ASSLAQGLRQPQH
>-|TRBV7-8
ASSFRQGITDTQY
>-|TRBV24-1
ATSDSERETQY
>-|TRBV2
ASSTGGTREKLF
>-|TRBV2
ASSDYRDSNQPQH
>-|TRBV5-4
ASSPREAGELF
>TRBD1|TRBV18
ASSRNTGQGVNTEAF
>-|TRBV30
AWSVRFTYEQY
>-|TRBV16
ASSQLQTDTQY
>-|TRBV2
ASKRGPDTGELF
>-|TRBV2
ASSVRTEAF
>-|TRBV5-1
ASSPGLATYEQY
>-|TRBV28
ASSDGGRRETQY
>TRBD1|TRBV2
ASSPHRGRLSGATEAF
>TRBD2|TRBV25-1
ASSAGGPYNEQF